This T cell receptor (beta chain) was identified during a study of Ad26.COV2.S vaccination and SARS-CoV-2 variants. Whole-study context: The study gave Ad26.COV2.S intramuscularly, once or twice 56 days apart.

This CDR3 contains 20 residues. Study-wide results and caveats: Marked by substantial breadth, spike-specific CD8+ and CD4+ T cell responses were reportedly seen after vaccination.

This clone appeared a single time. Its cognate antigen is unknown. The treatment: about 20 received Ad26.COV2.S at low or high dose, single or two shots; a few received placebo; per-sample allocation not given. Vaccine and placebo recipients were sampled on day 63 after the first injection. Measured with immunoSEQ multiplex PCR; TCRdb has only the in-frame clones, and not every one. The top ten hold approximately 5% of the sample, which has around 310,000 clones, 85% to 90% seen once. This material consisted of peripheral blood, taken in a trial of Ad26.COV2.S vaccine versus placebo. The chain carries TRBV21-1 and TRBJ1-1; TRBD1, the table's D call, was not compared with the DNA. TRBV21-1 corresponds to a pseudogene. The TCR sequence derives from a person aged 18 to 59 who received the Ad26.COV2.S COVID-19 vaccine or a placebo. CDR3 sequence: CASSSAGTGLTQSRGTEAFF. For the CDR3, the DNA is TGTGCCAGCAGCAGTGCGGGGACAGGGTTGACCCAATCTAGGGGCACTGAAGCTTTCTTT.